This entry is about one TCR beta chain. Germline-derived CDR1 and CDR2 are MDHEN and SYDVKM. Deletions cut 3 bases from V and 0 bases from J, with 15 bases between. The CDR3 contains 17 residues. TCRdb recomputed calls from the PCR reads with MiXCR, one row per CDR3 protein. The sample yields around 9,300 distinct CDR3 sequences, around 64% seen once. The data derive from a study of tumor-infiltrating lymphocytes in oesophageal squamous cell carcinoma. This clonotype originated in a female donor with esophageal squamous cell carcinoma. The chain combines TRBV28 with TRBJ2-1; TRBD2 is a possible D gene (7 bases). The sequencing input was esophageal tumor tissue. CDR3 loop: CASSLGGEGGSYNEQFF. CDR3 nucleotide sequence: TGTGCCAGCAGTTTGGGGGGGGAGGGGGGCTCCTACAATGAGCAGTTCTTC. The full variable domain, rest sourced from reference TRBV28 and TRBJ2-1, is DVKVTQSSRYLVKRTGEKVFLECVQDMDHENMFWYRQDPGLGLRLIYFSYDVKMKEKGDIPEGYSVSREKKERFSLILESASTNQTSMYLCASSLGGEGGSYNEQFFGPGTRLTVL.